This record concerns one TCR beta chain sequence. What it binds is unknown. Template switching supplied a universal primer site; unique molecular identifiers were carried on the cDNA. TCRdb passed the 5' RACE reads through MiXCR, listing each CDR3 protein once. The data contain roughly 710,000 distinct CDR3 sequences, approximately 6% of them singletons. The data were taken from a study of identical twins. Study-wide points: Models predicted less out-of-frame TCR alpha sharing in monozygotic twins than was found.

Per germline, CDR1 SGDLS and CDR2 YYNGEE. The CDR3 length is 14 residues. V was clipped by 0 bases and J by 2 bases, with 8 bases between them. This chain links TRBV9 with TRBJ2-5; D uncertain. This sequence originates from a man younger than 35 in good health. The sample was naive T cells sorted from blood. The CDR3 nucleotides read TGTGCCAGCAGCGTAGATGTTGATCAAGAGACCCAGTACTTC. This gives the protein CASSVDVDQETQYF.